The 2 T cell receptor beta chains given below trace back to one sample, sequenced in a study of T cells in Graves' hyperthyroidism and ophthalmopathy. It was RNA transcripts that yielded the amplified TCR beta CDR3 regions. During a first-round RT-PCR of the TCR CDR3, the HTBI primer set was used. TCRdb re-derived calls from the multiplex PCR reads in MiXCR, one entry per CDR3 protein. In the table there are more than 150,000 distinct CDR3 sequences, 15% to 20% of which are singletons. The sequenced sample consisted of blood. The source of these receptors is a woman aged 50 to 60 with Graves' hyperthyroidism.

This clonotype was counted at least ten times. The rearrangement joins TRBV27 to TRBJ2-1, with D tentatively TRBD2 (5 bases). The V end was cut by 0 bases, the J end by 0 bases, with 6 bases between. Germline assignment: CDR1 MNHEY and CDR2 SMNVEV (reference sequence). The CDR3 length is 15 residues. In DNA, the CDR3 is TGTGCCAGCAGTTTATCAGGGAGCTCCTACAATGAGCAGTTCTTC. Amino acids: CASSLSGSSYNEQFF.

This clonotype was counted ten times or more. This chain uses TRBV19 with TRBJ1-1; D ambiguous. The CDR3 loop spans 13 amino acids. Germline lookup yields CDR1 LNHDA and CDR2 SQIVND (reference sequence). Trimming took 3 bases from V and 7 from J, leaving 12 bases between them. The CDR3 here is CASSMGGVDEAFF. In DNA, the CDR3 is TGTGCCAGTAGTATGGGAGGTGTTGATGAAGCTTTCTTT.